There are a few counts of the clone carrying this T cell receptor (beta chain). Primers for the PCR totalled 60 Vbeta and 13 Jbeta. The repertoire was sequenced with immunoSEQ multiplex PCR; TCRdb's copy has only in-frame clones and lacks some. The table includes over 65,000 clones, approximately 80% detected once. Germline values: CDR1 SGHAT, CDR2 FQNNGV. With V trimmed by 2 bases and J by 6 bases, 6 bases remained unmatched. The CDR3 totals 15 residues. This entry is derived from a study of cytomegalovirus exposure and HLA in healthy donors. The sample was PBMCs. The chain joins TRBV11-2 to TRBJ2-2, with TRBD1 matching 7 bases. This sequence originates from a man aged 45 to 65 in good health and CMV-seronegative. The CDR3: CASSLSQGRPGELFF. CDR3 DNA: TGTGCCAGCAGCTTATCACAGGGGCGTCCCGGGGAGCTGTTTTTT.